This TCR beta chain stems from a study of vaccination effects on CD4 cells after COVID-19 (dated 2022 in TCRdb). With respect to the entire study: Across the study, the median time from the second dose to post-vaccine sampling was 72 days (range 14 to 241). The study compared SARS-CoV-2 spike-specific CD4+ TCR repertoires before and after mRNA vaccination in COVID-19 convalescent patients and infection-naive vaccine recipients. Altogether, roughly 10 COVID-19 convalescent patients and several SARS-CoV-2-naive healthy vaccine recipients made up the full study. Cultures from other donors in the study were sequenced using the Oncomine TCR Beta short-read assay on an Illumina iSeq 100.

With respect to this clone: Its antigen is currently not known. Per-nucleotide qualities are absent, and no much larger clonotype sits a single base away.

From the germline V gene, CDR1 is SGHTA and CDR2 is FQGNSA. From the cysteine through the phenylalanine, the CDR3 covers 16 amino acids. The entry retains the CDR3 DNA only, 48 bases that are in frame from base 1. The junction shows trimming of 5 bases on V and 12 bases on J, and the gene matches do not reach 19 bases of it. The ViraFEST assay stimulated PBMC with viral peptide pools and then used TCR sequencing to identify antigen-specific CD4+ T cell clonotypes by expansion. After about 9 days of culture, CD4+ T cells were isolated with the EasySep CD4+ T cell isolation kit. Each participant received two doses of an mRNA SARS-CoV-2 vaccine, either BNT162b2 or mRNA-1273. Healthy vaccine recipients had no prior SARS-CoV-2 infection, confirmed by negative nucleocapsid antibodies before and after vaccination. Each well held over 1.5 million PBMC cultured in IMDM containing 5% human AB serum, roughly 9.9 IU/ml IL-2 and gentamicin, along with roughly 10 ug/ml peptides. On days 3 and 7, half of the culture medium was replaced with fresh IL-2-containing medium. Unless otherwise noted, each peptide stimulation condition was cultured in triplicate wells. Using Ficoll-Paque Plus gradient centrifugation, PBMC were separated from whole blood and then either used fresh or cryopreserved at -140C. Overlapping peptide pools spanned the spike proteins of SARS-CoV-2 and the common cold coronaviruses HCoV-NL63, HCoV-OC43 and HCoV-229E. Genomic DNA was extracted from cultured CD4+ T cells with the QIAamp micro DNA kit.

The research as a whole found: In healthy vaccine recipients, vaccine-induced clones were almost all SARS-CoV-2 mono-reactive, with only 1 of 255 cross-reactive with common cold coronaviruses. Only a small number of convalescent patients were included, and no early post-infection timepoints were available, which limited the study. Both infection-induced and vaccine-induced clones contracted markedly at late post-vaccination timepoints, which is consistent with waning T cell responses.

Library preparation used the immunoSEQ multiplex PCR assay. DNA from the cultured and isolated CD4+ T cells underwent TCR beta CDR3 sequencing. In the authors' own workflow: Non-productive TCR sequences were removed and reads were trimmed to the CDR3 region, keeping CDR3s of at least 7 amino acids. Antigen-specific clonotypes were identified with the MANAFEST web app by comparing expansion in peptide wells against reference cultures. For clones to be considered positive, expansion at FDR<0.05 versus reference and all other wells, an odds ratio above 5, and a frequency above 0.1% in two replicate wells were required. A clonotype was defined as cross-reactive if the clonotype was significantly expanded both in SARS-CoV-2 spike wells and in at least one common cold coronavirus spike condition. Using the stringdist R package, CDR3 similarity was measured by Levenshtein distance, and unrooted trees were constructed with ape in R 3.6.1. Entries here come from immuneACCESS through TCRdb and include only in-frame sequences with V and J called. Some clones fail to appear in such tables; in the studies checked, an unresolved V gene covers under half of the shortfall, and the cause of the remainder is unknown. That table furnishes V, J and clone size, whereas the DNA furnished D and trimming. Within this sample are approximately 30,000 clones, with 83% of them counted one time only. Clones ranked in the top ten supply approximately 1.4% of the sample.

The source was CD4+ T cells from PBMCs cultured with HCoV-NL63 spike peptides, collected after COVID-19 vaccination. The cell subset or site label, read with the paper, signifies: HCoV-NL63 spike overlapping peptide pool stimulation. This receptor was taken from a human donor who received a COVID-19 vaccine. Some clones in this sample may be carry-over from other donors' samples. The chain links TRBV7-2 with TRBJ2-3, and TRBD2 matches 8 of the central bases. DNA sequence: TGTGCCAGCAGCCCTAACCTAGCGGGTATTCTGGGAACACAGTATTTT. It is translated as CASSPNLAGILGTQYF. With the rest looked up from the reference TRBV7-2 and TRBJ2-3 genes rather than sequenced, the full variable domain is GAGVSQSPSNKVTEKGKDVELRCDPISGHTALYWYRQSLGQGLEFLIYFQGNSAPDKSGLPSDRFSAERTGGSVSTLTIQRTQQEDSAVYLCASSPNLAGILGTQYFGPGTRLTVL.